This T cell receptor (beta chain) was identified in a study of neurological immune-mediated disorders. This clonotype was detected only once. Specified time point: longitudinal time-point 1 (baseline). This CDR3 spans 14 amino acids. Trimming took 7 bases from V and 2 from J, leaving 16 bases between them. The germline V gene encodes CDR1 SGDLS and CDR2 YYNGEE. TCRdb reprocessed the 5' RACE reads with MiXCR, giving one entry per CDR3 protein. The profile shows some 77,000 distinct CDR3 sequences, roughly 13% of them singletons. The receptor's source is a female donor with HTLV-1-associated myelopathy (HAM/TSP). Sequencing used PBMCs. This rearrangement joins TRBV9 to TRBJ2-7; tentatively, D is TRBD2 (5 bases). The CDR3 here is CASVNEEAPYEQYF. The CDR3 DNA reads TGTGCCAGCGTCAACGAGGAGGCCCCCTACGAGCAGTACTTC.